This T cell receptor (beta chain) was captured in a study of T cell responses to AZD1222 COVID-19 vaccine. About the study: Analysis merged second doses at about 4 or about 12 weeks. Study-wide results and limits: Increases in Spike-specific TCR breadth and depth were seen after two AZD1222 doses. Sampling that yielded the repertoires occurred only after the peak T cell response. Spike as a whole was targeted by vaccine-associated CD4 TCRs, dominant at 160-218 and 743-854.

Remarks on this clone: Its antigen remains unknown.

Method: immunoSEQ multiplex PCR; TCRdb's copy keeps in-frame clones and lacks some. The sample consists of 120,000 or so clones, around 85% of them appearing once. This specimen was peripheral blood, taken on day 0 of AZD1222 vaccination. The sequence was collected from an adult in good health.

The CDR3 sequence is CASSIQITYGYTF. Written as DNA, the CDR3 is TGTGCCAGTAGTATACAGATTACCTATGGCTACACCTTC. The V gene is TRBV19, the J gene TRBJ1-2; D remains unclear. V lost 2 bases, J lost 4 bases, and 8 bases lay in between. Per the germline V gene, CDR1 is LNHDA and CDR2 is SQIVND (reference sequence). The CDR3 is made up of 13 amino acids.